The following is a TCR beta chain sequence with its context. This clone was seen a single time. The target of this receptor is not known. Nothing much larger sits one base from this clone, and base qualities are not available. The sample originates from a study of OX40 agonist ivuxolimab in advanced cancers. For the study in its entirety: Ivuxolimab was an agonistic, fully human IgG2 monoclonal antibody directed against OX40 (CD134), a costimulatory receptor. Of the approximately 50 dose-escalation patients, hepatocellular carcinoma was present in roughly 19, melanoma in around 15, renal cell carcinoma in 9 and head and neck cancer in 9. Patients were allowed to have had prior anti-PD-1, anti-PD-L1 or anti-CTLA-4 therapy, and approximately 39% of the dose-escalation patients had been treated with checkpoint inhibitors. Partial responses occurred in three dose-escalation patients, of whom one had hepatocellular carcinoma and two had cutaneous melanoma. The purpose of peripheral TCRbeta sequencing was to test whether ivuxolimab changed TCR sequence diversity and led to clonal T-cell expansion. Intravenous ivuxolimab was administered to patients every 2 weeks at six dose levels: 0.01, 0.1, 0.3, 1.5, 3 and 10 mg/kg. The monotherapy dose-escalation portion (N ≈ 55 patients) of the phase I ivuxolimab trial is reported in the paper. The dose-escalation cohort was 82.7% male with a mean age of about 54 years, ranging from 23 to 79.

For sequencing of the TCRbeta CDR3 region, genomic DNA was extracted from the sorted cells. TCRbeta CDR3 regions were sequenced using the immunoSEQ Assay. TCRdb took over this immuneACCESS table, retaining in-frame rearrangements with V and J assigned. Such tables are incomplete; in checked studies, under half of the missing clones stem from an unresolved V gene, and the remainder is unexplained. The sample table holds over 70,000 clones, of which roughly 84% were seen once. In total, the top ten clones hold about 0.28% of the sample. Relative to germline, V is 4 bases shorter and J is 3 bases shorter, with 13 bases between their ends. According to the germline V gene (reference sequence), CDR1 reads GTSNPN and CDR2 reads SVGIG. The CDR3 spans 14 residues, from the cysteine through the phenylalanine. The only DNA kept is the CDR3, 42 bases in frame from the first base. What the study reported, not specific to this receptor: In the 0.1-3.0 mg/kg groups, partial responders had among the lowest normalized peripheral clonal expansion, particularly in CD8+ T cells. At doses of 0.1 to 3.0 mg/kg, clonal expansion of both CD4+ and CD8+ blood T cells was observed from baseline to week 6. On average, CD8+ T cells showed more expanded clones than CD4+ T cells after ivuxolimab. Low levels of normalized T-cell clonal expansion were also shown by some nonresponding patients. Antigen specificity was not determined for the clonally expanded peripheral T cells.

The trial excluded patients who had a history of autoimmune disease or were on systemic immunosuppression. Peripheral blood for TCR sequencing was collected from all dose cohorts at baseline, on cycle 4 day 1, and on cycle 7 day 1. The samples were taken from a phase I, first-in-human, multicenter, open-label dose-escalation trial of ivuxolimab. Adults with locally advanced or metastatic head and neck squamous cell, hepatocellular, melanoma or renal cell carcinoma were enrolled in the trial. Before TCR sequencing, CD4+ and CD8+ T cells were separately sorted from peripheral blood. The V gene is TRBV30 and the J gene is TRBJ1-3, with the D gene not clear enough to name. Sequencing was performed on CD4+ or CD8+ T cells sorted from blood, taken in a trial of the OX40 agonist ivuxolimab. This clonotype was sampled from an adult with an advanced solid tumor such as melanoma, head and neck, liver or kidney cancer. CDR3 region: CAWKYAGSGNTIYF. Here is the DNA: TGTGCCTGGAAATATGCGGGGAGTGGAAACACCATATATTTT.